These 25 T cell receptor beta chains came from one sample sequenced in a study of blood T cell repertoires in COVID-19. Sequencing used immunoSEQ multiplex PCR; TCRdb keeps in-frame clones, though not all of them. The table lists approximately 90,000 clones, roughly 77% of them singletons. What was sequenced was peripheral blood. Source of these receptors: a human donor in a cohort sampled during active COVID-19.

The chain is built from TRBV5-1 and TRBJ1-1; TRBD1 matches at 9 bases. CDR1 is SGHRS, CDR2 YFSETQ, per germline. Trimming removed 3 bases from V and 3 bases from J; junction bases left unmatched: 9. This CDR3 comprises 16 residues. CDR3 amino acids: CASSSRDRDYHTEAFF. The DNA of the CDR3 is TGCGCCAGCAGCTCCCGGGACAGGGATTACCACACTGAAGCTTTCTTT.

The V call is TRBV2, the J call TRBJ1-3; 7 positions match TRBD1. This CDR3 is built from 15 residues. Germline values: CDR1 SNHLY, CDR2 FYNNEI. Germline trimming cut 2 bases from V and 3 bases from J; bases unmatched to any gene: 4. The CDR3 nucleotides read TGTGCCAGCAGTGAAAACAGGGGAGATGGAAACACCATATATTTT. This gives the protein CASSENRGDGNTIYF.

J is TRBJ2-3 and V is TRBV11-3; D is ambiguous. There are 17 residues in the CDR3. Germline lookup yields CDR1 SGHNT and CDR2 YENEEA. With 1 base removed from V and 0 bases from J, the gap between germline ends came to 14 bases. The CDR3 region has the DNA TGTGCCAGCAGCTTAGCCCTCCAGAACAATAGCACAGATACGCAGTATTTT. Translated: CASSLALQNNSTDTQYF.

The chain is built from TRBV5-6 and TRBJ2-3, with TRBD2 identical over 16 bases. The CDR3 runs 16 residues. CDR1 and CDR2 from the germline V gene are SGHDT and YYEEEE. The trim removed 4 bases at V and 5 bases at J, leaving 4 bases unmatched. The CDR3 protein is CASSPGLAGGQDTQYF. The CDR3, as DNA: TGTGCCAGCAGCCCGGGACTAGCGGGAGGGCAAGATACGCAGTATTTT. The whole variable domain, filled in from reference TRBV5-6 and TRBJ2-3, reads DAGVTQSPTHLIKTRGQQVTLRCSPKSGHDTVSWYQQALGQGPQFIFQYYEEEERQRGNFPDRFSGHQFPNYSSELNVNALLLGDSALYLCASSPGLAGGQDTQYFGPGTRLTVL.

With regard to this clone: At the DNA level, this CDR3 is encoded by other sequences in the same sample as well. The chain carries TRBV5-1 and TRBJ2-5, with D unresolved. CDR1 and CDR2 (germline): SGHRS, YFSETQ. The V end lost 0 bases, the J end lost 4 bases, and 7 bases lay between the germline ends. The CDR3 has 13 residues. The CDR3 loop is CASSLGAGETQYF. DNA of the CDR3: TGCGCCAGCAGCTTGGGAGCAGGAGAGACCCAGTACTTC.

This clone was seen many times. V usage is TRBV4-3 and J usage is TRBJ2-1; TRBD1 might be the D (6 bases). The V gene's germline CDR1 is LGHNA and CDR2 YSLEER. The CDR3 consists of 13 residues. Trimming shortened V by 0 bases and J by 13 bases, and 13 bases separated the two germline ends. The DNA of the CDR3 is TGCGCCAGCAGCCAAGATCAGGGACAAATCCAGTTCTTC. Translating it yields CASSQDQGQIQFF.

The chain employs TRBV4-2 and TRBJ2-5; 9 positions agree with TRBD2. V trimming: 0 bases; J trimming: 4 bases; junction bases outside the gene matches: 3. CDR3 length equals 15 residues. Germline V gene data show CDR1 as LGHNA and CDR2 as YNFKEQ. CDR3 residues: CASSQDLAGTETQYF. In DNA form, the CDR3 reads TGTGCCAGCAGCCAAGACCTAGCGGGAACAGAGACCCAGTACTTC.

V and J are TRBV19 and TRBJ1-1; 7 bases are shared with TRBD1. Trimming at V came to 6 bases and at J to 1 base, leaving 2 bases not matched to a gene. From germline, CDR1 is LNHDA and CDR2 SQIVND (reference sequence). This CDR3 has 13 amino acids. The chain's CDR3 is CASRRTGNTEAFF. The CDR3 DNA reads as TGTGCCAGTAGGAGGACAGGGAACACTGAAGCTTTCTTT.

The chain employs TRBV4-1 and TRBJ2-5; TRBD2 matches at 8 bases. V was clipped by 4 bases and J by 0 bases; unmatched bases: 1. The CDR3 has 14 residues. Germline V gene sequence: CDR1 MGHRA, CDR2 YSYEKL. The CDR3 DNA reads as TGCGCCAGCAGCCCGGGACTAGACCAAGAGACCCAGTACTTC. It codes for CASSPGLDQETQYF.

This chain uses TRBV24-1 with TRBJ2-5, with TRBD2 identical over 10 bases. V lost 4 bases to trimming and J lost 4 bases; unmatched junction nucleotides: 8. The CDR3 sequence is 16 residues long. Germline values: CDR1 KGHDR, CDR2 SFDVKD. The CDR3 sequence: CATSEGSGRNGETQYF. The CDR3 nucleotides are TGTGCCACCAGTGAGGGTAGCGGGAGGAATGGAGAGACCCAGTACTTC.

The V call is TRBV6-2 or TRBV6-3, the J call TRBJ2-3; no reliable D call. Germline CDR1 reads MNHEY; CDR2 reads SVGEGT. CDR3 length equals 11 residues. Trimming left V 4 bases short and J 4 bases short, with 3 bases between. CDR3 DNA sequence: TGTGCCAGCAGTTCGGCAGATACGCAGTATTTT. Amino acid sequence: CASSSADTQYF.

This clone has just one count. The V and J genes are TRBV7-9 and TRBJ2-7, with 11 bases lining up with TRBD1. The V and J ends lost 2 bases and 6 bases, in that order; junction bases with no gene match: 6. The length of the CDR3 is 15 residues. CDR1 SEHNR and CDR2 FQNEAQ come from the germline V gene (reference sequence). CDR3: CASSLNTGTGGEQYF. The CDR3 DNA sequence: TGTGCCAGCAGCTTAAACACCGGGACAGGGGGCGAGCAGTACTTC.

The chain uses TRBV6-1 and TRBJ1-6; D remains unclear. V lost 2 bases to trimming and J lost 10 bases, with 3 bases between them. The germline V gene encodes CDR1 MNHNS and CDR2 SASEGT. The CDR3 has 11 amino acids. The CDR3 sequence: CASSELSPLHF. In DNA, the CDR3 is TGTGCCAGCAGTGAATTATCACCCCTCCACTTT.

This clone came up a few times. This rearrangement joins TRBV18 to TRBJ2-5; D uncertain. V lost 4 bases, J lost 4 bases, and 13 bases lay in between. CDR3 length: 14 amino acids. Germline assignment: CDR1 KGHSH and CDR2 LQKENI. This CDR3 is CASSQSVGLETQYF. CDR3 DNA: TGTGCCAGCTCACAATCAGTCGGGTTAGAGACCCAGTACTTC.

V is TRBV7-9 and J is TRBJ1-4; tentatively, D is TRBD1 (6 bases). CDR1 and CDR2 from the germline V gene are SEHNR and FQNEAQ (reference sequence). V lost 3 bases to trimming and J lost 7 bases, with 12 bases between them. The CDR3 sequence is 14 residues long. Here the CDR3 DNA reads TGTGCCAGCAGCTTGTTGACAGGTTTTGAAAAACTGTTTTTT. This gives the protein CASSLLTGFEKLFF.

The chain is built from TRBV3-1 (or the pseudogene TRBV3-2) and TRBJ2-1, with 10 bases that match TRBD2. Unmatched junction bases numbered 5, after V lost 0 bases and J lost 3 bases. The CDR3 length is 17 residues. Germline V gene data show CDR1 as LGHDT and CDR2 as YNNKEL (reference sequence). The CDR3 bases are TGTGCCAGCAGCCAAGATTTTGGGACTAGCGACTACAATGAGCAGTTCTTC. It codes for CASSQDFGTSDYNEQFF.

This chain joins TRBV18 and TRBJ1-2, with TRBD1 matching over 7 bases. Germline trimming cut 3 bases from V and 4 bases from J; bases unmatched to any gene: 11. Germline values: CDR1 KGHSH, CDR2 LQKENI. The length of the CDR3 is 16 residues. The CDR3 sequence: CASSPATGADTYGYTF. The CDR3 DNA sequence: TGTGCCAGCTCACCCGCCACAGGGGCCGATACCTATGGCTACACCTTC.

This sequence joins TRBV19 and TRBJ1-2; D is perhaps TRBD1 (5 bases). Germline CDR1 LNHDA, CDR2 SQIVND (reference sequence). V lost 7 bases and J 4 bases, leaving 10 bases between the germline ends. This CDR3 is built from 12 residues. As DNA, the CDR3 is TGTGCCAGTACACCAGGGCTCTATGGCTACACCTTC. Protein product: CASTPGLYGYTF.

The chain's CDR3 is CSASSGDSNQPQHF. The CDR3 DNA sequence: TGCAGTGCTAGTTCGGGGGATAGCAATCAGCCCCAGCATTTT. V and J are TRBV20-1 and TRBJ1-5; the D gene is possibly TRBD1 (5 bases). This CDR3 has 14 amino acids. Looked up from germline, CDR1 is DFQATT and CDR2 is SNEGSKA (reference sequence). Trimming took off 3 bases at V and 0 bases at J, with 9 bases between the two ends.

The chain joins TRBV27 to TRBJ1-1, with 9 bases that match TRBD1. Germline values: CDR1 MNHEY, CDR2 SMNVEV (reference sequence). The CDR3 runs 15 residues. J was trimmed by 5 bases and V by 5 bases; bases with no gene match: 9. The CDR3 DNA sequence: TGTGCCAGCAGTCGGTTAGACAGGGGGGGGACTGAAGCTTTCTTT. This codes for CASSRLDRGGTEAFF.

The chain couples TRBV5-4 to TRBJ2-1, with 10 nucleotides matching TRBD2. Looked up from germline, CDR1 is SGHNT and CDR2 is YYREEE (reference sequence). The CDR3 covers 15 residues. V dropped 2 bases and J dropped 7; count of bases not matched to a gene: 6. The CDR3 sequence: CASSFSGRFRNEQFF. The CDR3, as DNA: TGTGCCAGCAGCTTTAGCGGGAGGTTTCGAAATGAGCAGTTCTTC.

The rearrangement joins TRBV24-1 to TRBJ2-3, with 11 bases lining up with TRBD1. The CDR3 length is 18 residues. The V and J ends lost 4 bases and 2 bases, in that order; junction bases with no gene match: 10. Germline V CDR1 and CDR2: KGHDR, SFDVKD. CDR3 region: CATSERSPGQGDTDTQYF. The CDR3 DNA is TGTGCCACCAGTGAGCGGTCGCCGGGACAGGGGGACACAGATACGCAGTATTTT.

This rearrangement joins TRBV27 to TRBJ1-4; the match to TRBD1 covers 8 bases. The CDR3 is made up of 16 amino acids. Trimming at V came to 5 bases and at J to 3 bases, leaving 8 bases not matched to a gene. Germline-derived CDR1 and CDR2 are MNHEY and SMNVEV (reference sequence). In DNA, the CDR3 is TGTGCCAGCAGTGCAGGGGGCGCGGGCTCTAATGAAAAACTGTTTTTT. This translates into CASSAGGAGSNEKLFF.

The chain carries TRBV21-1 and TRBJ2-7; the table names TRBD1, a call not compared with the DNA. TRBV21-1 is tagged as a pseudogene. CDR3 size: 18 residues. For the CDR3, the DNA is TGTGCCAGCAGCAAACGGGACAGGCCACAGACGTTAGTCTACGAGCAGTACTTC. This gives the protein CASSKRDRPQTLVYEQYF.

V gene TRBV30 combines with J gene TRBJ2-5, with 13 bases fitting TRBD2. CDR1 is GTSNPN, CDR2 SVGIG, per germline (reference sequence). This CDR3 has 15 amino acids. V lost 3 bases to trimming and J lost 3 bases; unmatched junction nucleotides: 4. The CDR3 region has the DNA TGTGCCTGGAGGCCTGGACTAGCGGGGGAAGAGACCCAGTACTTC. Encoded protein: CAWRPGLAGEETQYF.